The source of this T cell receptor beta chain is a study of T-cell memory formation after mild COVID-19. The study's findings and limits: Pre-infection memory carried some responding clones, suggesting that cross-reactive memory joined. Contracting clones, day 15 to 85, had balanced CD4/CD8, and later expanders favored CD4+.

Regarding this clonotype: What it binds is unknown.

Via MiXCR, TCRdb re-called the 5' RACE reads, giving one row per CDR3 protein. The sample carries 250,000 to 400,000 distinct CDR3 sequences, approximately 14% recorded once. CDR1 and CDR2 (germline): SEHNR, FQNEAQ (reference sequence). Trimming shortened V by 2 bases and J by 2 bases, and 19 bases separated the two germline ends. The CDR3 runs 18 residues. The sequenced sample was PBMCs or a T cell subset sorted from them (not recorded which). The chain couples TRBV7-9 to TRBJ1-3; D is ambiguous. The receptor's source is a man between 18 and 35 years old who had mild COVID-19 (a few samples of this study predate the infection). Cell type and time point are not known. Here the CDR3 reads CASSLSRFAGEAGNTIYF. The DNA of the CDR3 is TGTGCCAGCAGCTTATCTCGGTTCGCGGGAGAGGCTGGAAACACCATATATTTT.